This T cell receptor beta chain was sequenced during a study of a mutant IDH1 vaccine in newly diagnosed glioma. Looking at the study overall: Onset of vaccination occurred 4-6 weeks following radiotherapy alone, or with temozolomide cycles. Patients under treatment included roughly 62% males and about 40% females and had a mean age of approximately 44 years.

This clone is a singleton in its sample. Its antigen is currently unknown. V trimming: 8 bases; J trimming: 1 base; junction bases outside the gene matches: 8. CDR1 LNHNV and CDR2 YYDKDF come from the germline V gene (reference sequence). CDR3 size: 14 residues. Stated time point: week 11, during vaccination. Every single dose of the vaccine, 300 ug of mutant IDH1 20-mer peptide, came with topical imiquimod. The assay was immunoSEQ multiplex PCR, and TCRdb's table has in-frame clones only and misses some. The sample consists of roughly 30,000 clones, about 78% of them appearing once. General observations from the study: Pseudoprogression looked unconnected to shifts in top peripheral T cell clonotypes.

J is TRBJ2-7 and V is TRBV15; TRBD2 aligns across 7 bases. The specimen comprised PBMCs, sampled from a glioma patient whose treatment included an IDH1 peptide vaccine. The sequence derives from a man in his thirties or forties with glioma. In nucleotides, the CDR3 is TGTGCCACCGGGTTGGGCGGGAGTTCCTACGAGCAGTACTTC. Its protein product is CATGLGGSSYEQYF.